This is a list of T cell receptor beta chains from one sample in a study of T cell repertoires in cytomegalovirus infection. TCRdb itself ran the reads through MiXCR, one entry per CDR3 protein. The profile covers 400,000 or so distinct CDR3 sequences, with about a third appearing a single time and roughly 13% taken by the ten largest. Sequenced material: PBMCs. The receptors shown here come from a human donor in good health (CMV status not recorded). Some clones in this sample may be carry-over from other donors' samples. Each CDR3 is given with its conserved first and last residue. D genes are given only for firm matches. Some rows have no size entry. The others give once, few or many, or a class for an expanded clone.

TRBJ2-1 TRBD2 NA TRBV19 TGTGCCAGTAGTATACCCCGGGGGACTAGCAGCAATGAGCAGTTCTTC CASSIPRGTSSNEQFF
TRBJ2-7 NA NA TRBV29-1 TGCAGCGTTCGAGAGGAGGGGGCCTACGAGCAGTACTTC CSVREEGAYEQYF
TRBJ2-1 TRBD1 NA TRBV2 TGTGCCAGCAGGAGACAGGGGTTGGGCAATGAGCAGTTCTTC CASRRQGLGNEQFF
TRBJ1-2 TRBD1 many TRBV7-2 TGTGCCAGCAGCCCCGGGACAGGGTCTTATGGCTACACCTTC CASSPGTGSYGYTF
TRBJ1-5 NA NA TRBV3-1 TGTGCCAGCAGCCAAGAAGCAGGGTTCAATCAGCCCCAGCATTTT CASSQEAGFNQPQHF
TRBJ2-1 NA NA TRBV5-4 TGTGCCAGCAGCCCCGAGGATGGGGGTGAGCAGTTCTTC CASSPEDGGEQFF
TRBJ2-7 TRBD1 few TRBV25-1 TGTGCCAGCGACGGGACAGGGGGCAATTTCTCCTACGAGCAGTACTTC CASDGTGGNFSYEQYF
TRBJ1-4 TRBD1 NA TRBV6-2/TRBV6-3 TGTGACAGCAGTCGGACAGGGGTCGAAAAACTGTTTTTT CDSSRTGVEKLFF
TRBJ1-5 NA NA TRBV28 TGTGCCAGCAGTGAAGGCGGGACAAGCAGCCCCCAGCATTTT CASSEGGTSSPQHF
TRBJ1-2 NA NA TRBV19 TGTGCCAGTAACAACGGATTGTTCTATGGCTACACCTTC CASNNGLFYGYTF
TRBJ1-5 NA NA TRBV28 TGTGCCAGCATGAGGAAAAATCAGCCCCAGCATTTT CASMRKNQPQHF
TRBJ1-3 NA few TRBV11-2 TGTGCCAGCAGCTTCGAATCGGGTCCCGTGGACACCATATATTTT CASSFESGPVDTIYF
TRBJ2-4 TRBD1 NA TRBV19 TGTGCCAGTAGTGGCAGGGGGCTGGAAAACATTCAGTACTTC CASSGRGLENIQYF
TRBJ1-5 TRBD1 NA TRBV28 TGTGCCAGCAGTGGGGGCAGGGGGTTTTCCAATCAGCCCCAGCATTTT CASSGGRGFSNQPQHF
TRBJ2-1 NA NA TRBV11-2 TGTGCCAGCAGCTTGGAAGGCCCTCTCCCTTACAATGAGCAGTTCTTC CASSLEGPLPYNEQFF
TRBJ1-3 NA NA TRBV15 TGTGCCACCAGCAGCCTACAAGGGGAGCCTAGAAACACCATATATTTT CATSSLQGEPRNTIYF
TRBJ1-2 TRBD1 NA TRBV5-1 TGCGCCAGCAGCCCAAACAGGGGTTCTAACGGTGGCTACACCTTC CASSPNRGSNGGYTF
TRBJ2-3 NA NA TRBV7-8 TGTGCCAGCAGATTATTTCGGGGGTTCACAGATACGCAGTATTTT CASRLFRGFTDTQYF
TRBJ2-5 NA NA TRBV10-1 TGCGCCAGCAGTACCGGGACTGTTCAAGAGACCCAGTACTTC CASSTGTVQETQYF
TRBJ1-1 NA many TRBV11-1 TGTGCCAGCAGCTTAGAGGGGTCGCGGACTGAAGCTTTCTTT CASSLEGSRTEAFF
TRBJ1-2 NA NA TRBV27 TGTGCCAGCAGTTTATCCTTGGGTGGTGGCTACACCTTC CASSLSLGGGYTF
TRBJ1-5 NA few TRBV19 TGTGCCAGTAGTCATGGGGATCAGCCCCAGCATTTT CASSHGDQPQHF
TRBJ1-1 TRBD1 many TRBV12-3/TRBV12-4 TGTGCCAGCAGTTTTTCCCCGGACAGGGGGGAAGCTTTCTTT CASSFSPDRGEAFF
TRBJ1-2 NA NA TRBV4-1 TGCGCCAGCAGCCCGGGAGGGTTACGTGGCTACACCTTC CASSPGGLRGYTF
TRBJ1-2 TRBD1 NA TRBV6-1 TGTGCCAGCAGTGAATTAGGGGGCACAGGCTATGGCTACACCTTC CASSELGGTGYGYTF
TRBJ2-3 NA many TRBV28 TGTGCCAGCAGTTTATGGCCCGGGGGCCGCACAGATACGCAGTATTTT CASSLWPGGRTDTQYF
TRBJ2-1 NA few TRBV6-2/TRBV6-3 TGTGCCAGCAGTTCCACAAGAATCCAGAGCTCCTACAATGAGCAGTTCTTC CASSSTRIQSSYNEQFF
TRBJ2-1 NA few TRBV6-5 TGTGCCAGCAGTTACTCGCCCAGGAGCTCCTACAATGAGCAGTTCTTC CASSYSPRSSYNEQFF
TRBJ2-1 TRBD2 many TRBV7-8 TGTGCCAGCAGCTCACCGGGACTAGCGGTCTACAATGAGCAGTTCTTC CASSSPGLAVYNEQFF
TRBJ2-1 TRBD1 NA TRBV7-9 TGTGCCAGCAGCCTGACCGGGACAGGTTACTATGAGCAGTTCTTC CASSLTGTGYYEQFF
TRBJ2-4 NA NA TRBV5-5 TGTGCCAGCAGCTTGATCGCCGCGCGGCCCGCCAAAAACATTCAGTACTTC CASSLIAARPAKNIQYF
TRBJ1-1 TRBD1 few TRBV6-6 TGTGCCAGCAGTTACCCAGGGACAGGGAAGGTGGAAGCTTTCTTT CASSYPGTGKVEAFF
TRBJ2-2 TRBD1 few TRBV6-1 TGTGCCAGCAGCCAACCCGGGACAGCGAACACCGGGGAGCTGTTTTTT CASSQPGTANTGELFF
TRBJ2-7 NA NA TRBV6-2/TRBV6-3 TGTGCCAGCAGTCCGGACAGATACTACGAGCAGTACTTC CASSPDRYYEQYF
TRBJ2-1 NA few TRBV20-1 TGCAGTGCTAGAGACGACCTCTACAATGAGCAGTTCTTC CSARDDLYNEQFF
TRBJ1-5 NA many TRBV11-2 TGTGCCAGCAGCTTAGATAGGGGCCAGCCCCAGCATTTT CASSLDRGQPQHF
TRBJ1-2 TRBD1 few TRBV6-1 TGTGCCAGCAGTGAGTGGACAGGGGGAGGGTATGGCTACACCTTC CASSEWTGGGYGYTF
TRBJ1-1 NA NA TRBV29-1 TGCAGCGCTCGACAGCAGAACACTGAAGCTTTCTTT CSARQQNTEAFF
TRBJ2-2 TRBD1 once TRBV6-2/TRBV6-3 TGTGCCAGCAGTTTGAGGGGGCGCATGGCCGGGGAGCTGTTTTTT CASSLRGRMAGELFF
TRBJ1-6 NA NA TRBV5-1 TGCGCCAGCAGCTTGGATATTGGGATTTCGCCAAATTCACCCCTCCACTTT CASSLDIGISPNSPLHF